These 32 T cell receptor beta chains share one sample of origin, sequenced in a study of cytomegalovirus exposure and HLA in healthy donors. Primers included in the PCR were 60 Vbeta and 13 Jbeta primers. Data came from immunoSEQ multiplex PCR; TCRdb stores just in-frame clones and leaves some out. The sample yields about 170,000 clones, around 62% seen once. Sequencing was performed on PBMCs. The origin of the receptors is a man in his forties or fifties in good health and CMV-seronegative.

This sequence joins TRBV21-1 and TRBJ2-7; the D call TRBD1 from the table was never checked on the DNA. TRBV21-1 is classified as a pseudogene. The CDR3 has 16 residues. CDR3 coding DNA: TGTGCCAGCAGCTTCAGAGCGGGGACAGGAGCCTACGAGCAGTACTTC. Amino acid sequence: CASSFRAGTGAYEQYF.

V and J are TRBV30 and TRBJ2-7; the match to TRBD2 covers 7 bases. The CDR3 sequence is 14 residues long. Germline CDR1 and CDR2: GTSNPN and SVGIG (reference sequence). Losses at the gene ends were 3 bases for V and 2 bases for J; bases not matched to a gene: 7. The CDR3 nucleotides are TGTGCCTGGAGATCGAGCGGGGCAGCCTACGAGCAGTACTTC. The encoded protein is CAWRSSGAAYEQYF.

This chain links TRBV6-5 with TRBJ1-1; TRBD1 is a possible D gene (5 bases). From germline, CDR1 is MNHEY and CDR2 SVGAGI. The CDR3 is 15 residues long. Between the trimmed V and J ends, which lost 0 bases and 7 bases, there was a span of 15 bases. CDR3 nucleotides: TGTGCCAGCAGTTACTCGAATCAGGGAAGGAGTGAAGCTTTCTTT. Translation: CASSYSNQGRSEAFF.

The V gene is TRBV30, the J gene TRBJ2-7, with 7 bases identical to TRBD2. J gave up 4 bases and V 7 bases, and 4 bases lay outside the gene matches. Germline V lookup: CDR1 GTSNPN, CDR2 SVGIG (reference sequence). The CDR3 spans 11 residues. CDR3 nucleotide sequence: TGTGCCTCTATCGGGGGGTACGAGCAGTACTTC. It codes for CASIGGYEQYF. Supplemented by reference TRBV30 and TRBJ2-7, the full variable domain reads SQTIHQWPATLVQPVGSPLSLECTVEGTSNPNLYWYRQAAGRGLQLLFYSVGIGQISSEVPQNLSASRPQDRQFILSSKKLLLSDSGFYLCASIGGYEQYFGPGTRLTVT.

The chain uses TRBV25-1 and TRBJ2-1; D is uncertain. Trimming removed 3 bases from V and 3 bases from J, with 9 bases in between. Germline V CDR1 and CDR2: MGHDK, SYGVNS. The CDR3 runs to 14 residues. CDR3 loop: CASSDLNSYNEQFF. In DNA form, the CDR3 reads TGTGCCAGCAGTGATTTGAACAGCTACAATGAGCAGTTCTTC.

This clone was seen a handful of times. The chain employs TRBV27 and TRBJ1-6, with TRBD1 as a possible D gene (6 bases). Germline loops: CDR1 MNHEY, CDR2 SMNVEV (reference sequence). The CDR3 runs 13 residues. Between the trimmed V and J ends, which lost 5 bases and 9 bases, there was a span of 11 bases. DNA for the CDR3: TGTGCCAGCAGTGGCAGCAGGGGTTCACCCCTCCACTTT. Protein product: CASSGSRGSPLHF.

CDR3 loop: CASSLLADPYTDTQYF. The DNA for the CDR3 is TGTGCCAGCAGCTTGCTAGCGGACCCTTACACAGATACGCAGTATTTT. The chain carries TRBV7-2 and TRBJ2-3; 7 bases agree with TRBD2. This CDR3 contains 16 residues. Germline lookup yields CDR1 SGHTA and CDR2 FQGNSA. With 3 bases clipped from V and 2 bases from J, the junction kept 8 bases outside the gene matches.

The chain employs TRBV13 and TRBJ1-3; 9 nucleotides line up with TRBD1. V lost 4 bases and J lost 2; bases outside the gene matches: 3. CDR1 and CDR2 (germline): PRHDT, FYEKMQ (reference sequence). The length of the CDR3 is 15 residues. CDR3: CASSWRQGAGNTIYF. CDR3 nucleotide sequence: TGTGCCAGCAGCTGGAGACAGGGGGCTGGAAACACCATATATTTT. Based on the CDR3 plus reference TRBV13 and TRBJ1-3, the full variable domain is AAGVIQSPRHLIKEKRETATLKCYPIPRHDTVYWYQQGPGQDPQFLISFYEKMQSDKGSIPDRFSAQQFSDYHSELNMSSLELGDSALYFCASSWRQGAGNTIYFGEGSWLTVV.

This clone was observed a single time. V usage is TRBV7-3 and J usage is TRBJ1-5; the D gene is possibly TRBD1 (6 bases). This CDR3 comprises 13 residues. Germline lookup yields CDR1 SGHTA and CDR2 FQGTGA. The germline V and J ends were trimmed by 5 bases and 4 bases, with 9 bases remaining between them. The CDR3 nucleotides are TGTGCCAGCAGCCTCGGACAGAATCAGCCCCAGCATTTT. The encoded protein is CASSLGQNQPQHF.

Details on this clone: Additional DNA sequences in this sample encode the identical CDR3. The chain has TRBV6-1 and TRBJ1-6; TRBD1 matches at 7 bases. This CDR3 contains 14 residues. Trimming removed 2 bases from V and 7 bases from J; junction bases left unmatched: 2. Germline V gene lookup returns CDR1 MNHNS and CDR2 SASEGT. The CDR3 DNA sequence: TGTGCCAGCAGTGAACTACAGGGGAATTCACCCCTCCACTTT. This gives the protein CASSELQGNSPLHF.

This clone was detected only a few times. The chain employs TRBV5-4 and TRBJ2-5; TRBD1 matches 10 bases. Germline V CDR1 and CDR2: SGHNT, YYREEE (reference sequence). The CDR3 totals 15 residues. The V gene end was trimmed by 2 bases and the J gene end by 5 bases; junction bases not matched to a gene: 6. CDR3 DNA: TGTGCCAGCAGCTTCTCGACAGGGGGCTCTGAGACCCAGTACTTC. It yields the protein CASSFSTGGSETQYF. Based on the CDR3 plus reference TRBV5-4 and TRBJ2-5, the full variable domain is ETGVTQSPTHLIKTRGQQVTLRCSSQSGHNTVSWYQQALGQGPQFIFQYYREEENGRGNFPPRFSGLQFPNYSSELNVNALELDDSALYLCASSFSTGGSETQYFGPGTRLLVL.

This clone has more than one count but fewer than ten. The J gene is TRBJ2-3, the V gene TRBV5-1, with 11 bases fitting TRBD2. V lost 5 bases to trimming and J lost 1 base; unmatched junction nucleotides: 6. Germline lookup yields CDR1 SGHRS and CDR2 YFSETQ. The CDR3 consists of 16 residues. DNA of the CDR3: TGCGCCAGCAGTTGGGCGGGACTAGCGGGCACAGATACGCAGTATTTT. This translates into CASSWAGLAGTDTQYF.

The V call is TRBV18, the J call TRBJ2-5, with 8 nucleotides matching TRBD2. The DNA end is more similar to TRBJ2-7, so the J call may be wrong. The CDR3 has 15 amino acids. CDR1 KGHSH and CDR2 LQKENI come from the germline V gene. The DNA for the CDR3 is TGTGCCAGCTCACCACCGGGACTAGGGTACTACGAGCAGTACTTC. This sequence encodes CASSPPGLGYYEQYF.

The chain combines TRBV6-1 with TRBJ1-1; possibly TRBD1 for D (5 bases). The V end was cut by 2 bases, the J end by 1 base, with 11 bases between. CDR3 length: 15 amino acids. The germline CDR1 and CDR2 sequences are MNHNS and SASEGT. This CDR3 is CASSERRQQNTEAFF. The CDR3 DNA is TGTGCCAGCAGTGAAAGGCGACAGCAGAACACTGAAGCTTTCTTT.

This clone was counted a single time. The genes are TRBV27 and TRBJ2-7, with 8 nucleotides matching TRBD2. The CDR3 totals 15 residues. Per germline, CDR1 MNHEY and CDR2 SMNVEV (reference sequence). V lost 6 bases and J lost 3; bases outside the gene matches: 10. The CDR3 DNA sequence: TGTGCCAGCAGGCCCGACTCGGGGGGGTACTACGAGCAGTACTTC. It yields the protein CASRPDSGGYYEQYF.

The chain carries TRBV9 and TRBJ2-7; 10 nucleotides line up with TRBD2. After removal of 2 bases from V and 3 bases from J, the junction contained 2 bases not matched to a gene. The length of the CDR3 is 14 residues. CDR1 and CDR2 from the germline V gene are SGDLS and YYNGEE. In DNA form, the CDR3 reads TGTGCCAGCAGCGTTAGCGGGAGGTACTACGAGCAGTACTTC. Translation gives CASSVSGRYYEQYF.

This chain's CDR3 is CASSIGPQQETQYF. As DNA, the CDR3 is TGTGCCAGCAGTATAGGCCCACAGCAAGAGACCCAGTACTTC. V gene TRBV11-3 combines with J gene TRBJ2-5, with D unclear. V lost 6 bases to trimming and J lost 2 bases, with 13 bases between them. Germline V CDR1 and CDR2: SGHNT, YENEEA. CDR3 length: 14 residues.

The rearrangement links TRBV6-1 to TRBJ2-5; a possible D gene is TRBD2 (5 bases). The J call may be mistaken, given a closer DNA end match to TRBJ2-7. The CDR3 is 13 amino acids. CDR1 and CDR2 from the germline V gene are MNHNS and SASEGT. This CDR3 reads CASIRGIPYEQYF. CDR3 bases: TGTGCCAGTATACGAGGGATCCCCTACGAGCAGTACTTC.

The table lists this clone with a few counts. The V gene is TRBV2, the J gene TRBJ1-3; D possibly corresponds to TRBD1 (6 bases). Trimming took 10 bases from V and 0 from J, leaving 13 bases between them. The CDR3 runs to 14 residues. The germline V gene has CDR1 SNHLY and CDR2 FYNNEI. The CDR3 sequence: CATNQGISGNTIYF. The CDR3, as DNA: TGTGCCACCAATCAGGGGATCTCTGGAAACACCATATATTTT.

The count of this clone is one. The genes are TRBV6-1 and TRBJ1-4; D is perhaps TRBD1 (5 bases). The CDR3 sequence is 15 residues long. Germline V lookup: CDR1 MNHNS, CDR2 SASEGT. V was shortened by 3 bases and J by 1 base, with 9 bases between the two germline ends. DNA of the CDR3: TGTGCCAGCAGTGATCCGGGGGTAACTAATGAAAAACTGTTTTTT. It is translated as CASSDPGVTNEKLFF.

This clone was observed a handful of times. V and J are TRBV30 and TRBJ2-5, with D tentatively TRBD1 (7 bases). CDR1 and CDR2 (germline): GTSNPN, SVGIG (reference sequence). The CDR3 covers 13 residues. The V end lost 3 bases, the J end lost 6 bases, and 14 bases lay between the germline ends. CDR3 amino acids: CAWSGGGVKTQYF. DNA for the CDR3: TGTGCCTGGAGCGGAGGGGGCGTGAAGACCCAGTACTTC. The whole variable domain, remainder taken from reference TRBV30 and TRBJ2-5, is SQTIHQWPATLVQPVGSPLSLECTVEGTSNPNLYWYRQAAGRGLQLLFYSVGIGQISSEVPQNLSASRPQDRQFILSSKKLLLSDSGFYLCAWSGGGVKTQYFGPGTRLLVL.

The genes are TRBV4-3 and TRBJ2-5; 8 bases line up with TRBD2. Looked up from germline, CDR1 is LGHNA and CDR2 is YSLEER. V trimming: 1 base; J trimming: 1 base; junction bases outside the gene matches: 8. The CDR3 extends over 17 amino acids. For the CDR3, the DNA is TGCGCCAGCAGCCAAGGGACTAGCCAGGGTTCCCAAGAGACCCAGTACTTC. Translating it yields CASSQGTSQGSQETQYF.

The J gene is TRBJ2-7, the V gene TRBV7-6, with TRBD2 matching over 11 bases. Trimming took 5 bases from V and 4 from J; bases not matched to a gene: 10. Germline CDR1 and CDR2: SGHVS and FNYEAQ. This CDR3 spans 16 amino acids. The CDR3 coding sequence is TGTGCCAGCAGCCGCCTAGCGGGAGGAGACGCGTACGAGCAGTACTTC. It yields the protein CASSRLAGGDAYEQYF.

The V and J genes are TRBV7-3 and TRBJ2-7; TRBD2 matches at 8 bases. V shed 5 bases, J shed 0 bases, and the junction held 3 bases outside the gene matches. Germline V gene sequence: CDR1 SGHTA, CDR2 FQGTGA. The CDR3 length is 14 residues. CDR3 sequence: CASSAGGSSYEQYF. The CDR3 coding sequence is TGTGCCAGCAGCGCGGGGGGATCCTCCTACGAGCAGTACTTC.

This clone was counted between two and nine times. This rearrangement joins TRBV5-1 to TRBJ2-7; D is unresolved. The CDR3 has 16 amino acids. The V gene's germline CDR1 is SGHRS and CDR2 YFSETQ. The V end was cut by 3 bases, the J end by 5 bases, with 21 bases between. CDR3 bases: TGCGCCAGCAGCTCGGTTTTCGGAGTAGACGGCCACGAGCAGTACTTC. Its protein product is CASSSVFGVDGHEQYF.

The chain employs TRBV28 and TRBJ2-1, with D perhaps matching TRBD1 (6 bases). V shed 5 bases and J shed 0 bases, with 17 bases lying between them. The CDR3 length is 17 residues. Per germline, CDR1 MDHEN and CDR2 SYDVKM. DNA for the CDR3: TGTGCCAGCAGTACCACCGGGACACCACGCTCCTACAATGAGCAGTTCTTC. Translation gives CASSTTGTPRSYNEQFF. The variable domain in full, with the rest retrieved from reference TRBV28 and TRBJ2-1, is DVKVTQSSRYLVKRTGEKVFLECVQDMDHENMFWYRQDPGLGLRLIYFSYDVKMKEKGDIPEGYSVSREKKERFSLILESASTNQTSMYLCASSTTGTPRSYNEQFFGPGTRLTVL.

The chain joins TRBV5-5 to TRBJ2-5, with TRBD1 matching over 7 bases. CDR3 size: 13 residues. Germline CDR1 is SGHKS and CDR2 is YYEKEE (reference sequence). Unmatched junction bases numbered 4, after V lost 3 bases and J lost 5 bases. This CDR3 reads CASSYRGAETQYF. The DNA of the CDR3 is TGTGCCAGCAGCTACAGGGGTGCGGAGACCCAGTACTTC. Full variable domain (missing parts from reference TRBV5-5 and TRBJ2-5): DAGVTQSPTHLIKTRGQQVTLRCSPISGHKSVSWYQQVLGQGPQFIFQYYEKEERGRGNFPDRFSARQFPNYSSELNVNALLLGDSALYLCASSYRGAETQYFGPGTRLLVL.

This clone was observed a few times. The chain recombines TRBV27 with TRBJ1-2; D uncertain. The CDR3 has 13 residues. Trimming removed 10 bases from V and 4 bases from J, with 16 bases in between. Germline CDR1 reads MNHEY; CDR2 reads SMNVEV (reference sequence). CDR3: CATTSKAGYGYTF. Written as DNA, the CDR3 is TGTGCCACCACCTCGAAGGCGGGCTATGGCTACACCTTC.

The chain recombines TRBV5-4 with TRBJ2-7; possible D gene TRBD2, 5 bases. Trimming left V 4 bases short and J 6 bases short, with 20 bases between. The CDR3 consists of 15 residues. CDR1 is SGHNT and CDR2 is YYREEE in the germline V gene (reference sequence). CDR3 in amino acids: CASSPFLTGLVEQYF. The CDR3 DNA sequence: TGTGCCAGCAGCCCTTTCCTTACGGGATTGGTCGAGCAGTACTTC.

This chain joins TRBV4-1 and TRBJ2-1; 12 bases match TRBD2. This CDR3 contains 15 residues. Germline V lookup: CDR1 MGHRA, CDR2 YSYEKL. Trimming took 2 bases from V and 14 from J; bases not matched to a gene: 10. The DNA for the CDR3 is TGCGCCAGCAGCCAACTTACTAGCGGGGGGCTCCCGGAGTTCTTC. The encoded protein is CASSQLTSGGLPEFF.

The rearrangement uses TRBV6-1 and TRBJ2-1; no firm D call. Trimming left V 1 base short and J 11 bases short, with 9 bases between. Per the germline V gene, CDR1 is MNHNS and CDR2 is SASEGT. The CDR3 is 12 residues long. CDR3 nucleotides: TGTGCCAGCAGTGAAGGAAACAGAAAGCAGTTCTTC. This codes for CASSEGNRKQFF.

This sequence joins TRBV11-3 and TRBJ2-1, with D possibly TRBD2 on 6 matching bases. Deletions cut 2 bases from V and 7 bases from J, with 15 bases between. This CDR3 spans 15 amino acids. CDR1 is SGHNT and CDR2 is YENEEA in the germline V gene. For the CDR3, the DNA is TGTGCCAGCAGCTTAACTAGCTCGAAGCGGAATGAGCAGTTCTTC. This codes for CASSLTSSKRNEQFF.